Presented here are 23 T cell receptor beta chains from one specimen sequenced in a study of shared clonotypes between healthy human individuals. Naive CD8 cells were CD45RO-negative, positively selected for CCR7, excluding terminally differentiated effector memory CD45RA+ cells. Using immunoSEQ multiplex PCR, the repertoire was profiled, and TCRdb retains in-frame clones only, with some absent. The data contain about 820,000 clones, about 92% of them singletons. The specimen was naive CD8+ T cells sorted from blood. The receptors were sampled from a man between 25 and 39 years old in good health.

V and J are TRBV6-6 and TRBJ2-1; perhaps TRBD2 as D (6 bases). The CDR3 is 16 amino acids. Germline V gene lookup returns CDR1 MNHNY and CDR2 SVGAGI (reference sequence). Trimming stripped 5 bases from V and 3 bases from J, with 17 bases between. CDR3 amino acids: CASSHGGRPRYNEQFF. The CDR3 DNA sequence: TGTGCCAGCAGTCACGGAGGGAGGCCACGCTACAATGAGCAGTTCTTC.

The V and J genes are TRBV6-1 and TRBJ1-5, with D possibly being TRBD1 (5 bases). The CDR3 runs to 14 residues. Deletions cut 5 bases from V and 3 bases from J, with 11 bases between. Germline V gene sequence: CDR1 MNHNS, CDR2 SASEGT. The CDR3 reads CASSPRQSNQPQHF. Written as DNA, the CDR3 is TGTGCCAGCAGTCCCAGACAGTCCAATCAGCCCCAGCATTTT.

The CDR3 loop reads CASSPLAGVSNEQFF. CDR3 nucleotide sequence: TGTGCCAGCAGTCCTCTAGCGGGAGTTTCTAATGAGCAGTTCTTC. The gene calls are TRBV7-3 and TRBJ2-1, with 10 bases matching TRBD2. The CDR3 extends over 15 amino acids. The V gene end was trimmed by 6 bases and the J gene end by 7 bases; junction bases not matched to a gene: 9. Germline V lookup: CDR1 SGHTA, CDR2 FQGTGA.

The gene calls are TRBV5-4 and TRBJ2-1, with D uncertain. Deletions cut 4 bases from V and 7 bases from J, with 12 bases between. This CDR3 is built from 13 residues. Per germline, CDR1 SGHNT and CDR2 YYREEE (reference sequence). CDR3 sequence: CASSAKTDNEQFF. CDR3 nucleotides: TGTGCCAGCAGCGCGAAGACCGATAATGAGCAGTTCTTC.

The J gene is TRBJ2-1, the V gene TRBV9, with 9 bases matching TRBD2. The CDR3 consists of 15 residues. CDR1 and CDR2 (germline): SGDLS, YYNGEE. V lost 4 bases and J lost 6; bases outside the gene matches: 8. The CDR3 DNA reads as TGTGCCAGCAGCTTTAGCGGGAGCGGGCTCAATGAGCAGTTCTTC. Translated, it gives CASSFSGSGLNEQFF. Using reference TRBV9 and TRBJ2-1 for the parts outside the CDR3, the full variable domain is DSGVTQTPKHLITATGQRVTLRCSPRSGDLSVYWYQQSLDQGLQFLIQYYNGEERAKGNILERFSAQQFPDLHSELNLSSLELGDSALYFCASSFSGSGLNEQFFGPGTRLTVL.

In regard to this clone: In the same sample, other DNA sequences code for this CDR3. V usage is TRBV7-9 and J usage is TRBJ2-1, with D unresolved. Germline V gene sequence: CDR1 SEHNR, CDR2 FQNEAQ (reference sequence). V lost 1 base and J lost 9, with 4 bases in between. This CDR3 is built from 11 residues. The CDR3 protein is CASSLGGEQFF. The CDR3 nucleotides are TGTGCCAGCAGCTTAGGGGGTGAGCAGTTCTTC.

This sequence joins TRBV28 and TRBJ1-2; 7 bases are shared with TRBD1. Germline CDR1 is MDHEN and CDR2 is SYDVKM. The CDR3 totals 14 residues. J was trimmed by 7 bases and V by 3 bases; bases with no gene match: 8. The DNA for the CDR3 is TGTGCCAGCAGTTTCCAAGCACAGGGGAGTGGCTACACCTTC. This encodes CASSFQAQGSGYTF.

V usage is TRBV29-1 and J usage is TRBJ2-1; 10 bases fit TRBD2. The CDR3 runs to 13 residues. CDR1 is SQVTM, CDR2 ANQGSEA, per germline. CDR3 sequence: CSKAGGKTNEQFF. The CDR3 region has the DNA TGCAGTAAAGCGGGAGGGAAGACCAATGAGCAGTTCTTC.

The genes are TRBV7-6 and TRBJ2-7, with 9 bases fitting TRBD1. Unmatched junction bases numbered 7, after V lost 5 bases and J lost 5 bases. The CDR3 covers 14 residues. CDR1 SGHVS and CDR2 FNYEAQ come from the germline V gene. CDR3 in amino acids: CASSSATGGNEQYF. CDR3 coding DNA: TGTGCCAGCAGCAGTGCAACAGGGGGCAACGAGCAGTACTTC.

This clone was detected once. The CDR3 coding sequence is TGTGCCAGCAGGGCCGGACTAGCGGTAACCGGGGAGCTGTTTTTT. This gives the protein CASRAGLAVTGELFF. The chain links TRBV27 to TRBJ2-2; 10 bases match TRBD2. The CDR3 length is 15 residues. V lost 6 bases to trimming and J lost 5 bases; unmatched junction nucleotides: 6. CDR1 MNHEY and CDR2 SMNVEV come from the germline V gene (reference sequence).

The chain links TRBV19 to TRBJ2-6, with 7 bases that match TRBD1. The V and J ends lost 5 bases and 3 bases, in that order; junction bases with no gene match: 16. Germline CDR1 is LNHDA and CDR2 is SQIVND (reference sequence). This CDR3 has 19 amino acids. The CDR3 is CASSPTKGAGTYGANVLTF. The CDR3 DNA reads TGTGCCAGTAGTCCTACCAAGGGGGCCGGTACCTATGGGGCCAACGTCCTGACTTTC.

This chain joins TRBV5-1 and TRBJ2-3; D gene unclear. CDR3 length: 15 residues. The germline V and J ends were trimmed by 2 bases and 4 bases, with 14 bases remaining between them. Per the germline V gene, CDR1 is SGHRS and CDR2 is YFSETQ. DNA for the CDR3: TGCGCCAGCAGCTTTCGGTTATTACCAGCAGATACGCAGTATTTT. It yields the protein CASSFRLLPADTQYF.

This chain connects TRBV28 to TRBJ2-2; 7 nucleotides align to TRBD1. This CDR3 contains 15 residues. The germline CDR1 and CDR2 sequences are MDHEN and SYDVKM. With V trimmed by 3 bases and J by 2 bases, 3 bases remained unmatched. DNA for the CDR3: TGTGCCAGCAGTTTTACAGGGGTAAACACCGGGGAGCTGTTTTTT. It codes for CASSFTGVNTGELFF. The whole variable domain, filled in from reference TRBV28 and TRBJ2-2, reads DVKVTQSSRYLVKRTGEKVFLECVQDMDHENMFWYRQDPGLGLRLIYFSYDVKMKEKGDIPEGYSVSREKKERFSLILESASTNQTSMYLCASSFTGVNTGELFFGEGSRLTVL.

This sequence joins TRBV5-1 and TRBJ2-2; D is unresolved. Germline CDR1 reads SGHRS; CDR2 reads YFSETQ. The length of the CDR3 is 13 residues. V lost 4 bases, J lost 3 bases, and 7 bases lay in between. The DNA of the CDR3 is TGCGCCAGCAGCGGCGAGGACACCGGGGAGCTGTTTTTT. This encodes CASSGEDTGELFF. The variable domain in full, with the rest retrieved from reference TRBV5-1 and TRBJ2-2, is KAGVTQTPRYLIKTRGQQVTLSCSPISGHRSVSWYQQTPGQGLQFLFEYFSETQRNKGNFPGRFSGRQFSNSRSEMNVSTLELGDSALYLCASSGEDTGELFFGEGSRLTVL.

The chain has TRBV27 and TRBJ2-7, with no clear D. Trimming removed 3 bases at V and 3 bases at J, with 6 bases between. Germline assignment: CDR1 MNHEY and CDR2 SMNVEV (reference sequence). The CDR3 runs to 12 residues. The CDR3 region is CASSFGSYEQYF. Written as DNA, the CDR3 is TGTGCCAGCAGTTTCGGCAGCTACGAGCAGTACTTC.

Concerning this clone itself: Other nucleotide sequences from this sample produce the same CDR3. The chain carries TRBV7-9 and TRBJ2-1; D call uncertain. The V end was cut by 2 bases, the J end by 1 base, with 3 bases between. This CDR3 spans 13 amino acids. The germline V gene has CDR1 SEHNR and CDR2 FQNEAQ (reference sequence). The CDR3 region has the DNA TGTGCCAGCAGCTTAAATTCCTACAATGAGCAGTTCTTC. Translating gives CASSLNSYNEQFF.

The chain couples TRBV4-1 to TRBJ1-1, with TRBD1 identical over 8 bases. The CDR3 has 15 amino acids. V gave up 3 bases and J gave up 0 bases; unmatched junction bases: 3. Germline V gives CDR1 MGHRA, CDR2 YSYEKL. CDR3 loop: CASSHRQGMNTEAFF. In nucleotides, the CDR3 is TGCGCCAGCAGCCATAGACAGGGGATGAACACTGAAGCTTTCTTT.

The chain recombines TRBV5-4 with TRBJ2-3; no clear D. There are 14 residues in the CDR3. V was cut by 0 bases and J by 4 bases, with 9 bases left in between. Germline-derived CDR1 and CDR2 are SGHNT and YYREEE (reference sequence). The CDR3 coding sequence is TGTGCCAGCAGCTTGGACCGCTTGGCAGATACGCAGTATTTT. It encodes CASSLDRLADTQYF.

CDR3 in amino acids: CASSAIGENIQYF. CDR3 coding DNA: TGTGCCAGCAGTGCGATCGGAGAAAACATTCAGTACTTC. This chain joins TRBV6-1 and TRBJ2-4; no firm D call. Germline assignment: CDR1 MNHNS and CDR2 SASEGT. V lost 4 bases, J lost 5 bases, and 9 bases lay in between. This CDR3 has 13 amino acids.

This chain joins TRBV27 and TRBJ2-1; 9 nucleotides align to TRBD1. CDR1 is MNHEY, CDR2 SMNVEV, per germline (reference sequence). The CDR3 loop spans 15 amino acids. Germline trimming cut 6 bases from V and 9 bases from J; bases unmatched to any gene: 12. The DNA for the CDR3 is TGTGCCAGCAGCTACACTACGGACAGGGGAGTTGAGCAGTTCTTC. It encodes CASSYTTDRGVEQFF.

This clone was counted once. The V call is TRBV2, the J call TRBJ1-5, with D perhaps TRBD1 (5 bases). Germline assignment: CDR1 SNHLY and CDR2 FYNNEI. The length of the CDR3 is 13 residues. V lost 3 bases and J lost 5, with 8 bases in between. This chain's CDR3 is CASSEGGHQPQHF. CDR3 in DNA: TGTGCCAGCAGTGAGGGGGGTCATCAGCCCCAGCATTTT.

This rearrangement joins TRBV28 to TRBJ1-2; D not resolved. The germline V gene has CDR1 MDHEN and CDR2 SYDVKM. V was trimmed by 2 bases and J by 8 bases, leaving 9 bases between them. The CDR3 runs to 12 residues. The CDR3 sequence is CASSLIGGGYTF. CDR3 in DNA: TGTGCCAGCAGTTTAATCGGTGGCGGCTACACCTTC.

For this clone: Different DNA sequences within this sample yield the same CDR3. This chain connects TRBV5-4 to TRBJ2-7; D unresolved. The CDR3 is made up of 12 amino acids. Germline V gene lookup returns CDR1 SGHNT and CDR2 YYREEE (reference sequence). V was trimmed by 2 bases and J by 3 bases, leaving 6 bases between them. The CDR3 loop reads CASSFRDYEQYF. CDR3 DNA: TGTGCCAGCAGCTTCCGAGACTACGAGCAGTACTTC.